This is a list of T cell receptor beta chains from one sample in a study of beta chain features in type 1 diabetes. Assay: immunoSEQ multiplex PCR; the TCRdb copy retains only in-frame clones and omits some. The sample records 450,000 or so clones, more than 9.5% being singletons. Sequenced: naive CD4+ T cells from blood. The receptors here all came from a young woman in good health. Both conserved end residues are trimmed from each CDR3. Clone size is shown for a subset of rows, as once, few, many or a class of expanded clone.

>TRBV11-2|.|TRBJ2-5
ASRRGTGGAQETQY
>TRBV5-1|few|TRBJ2-1
ASSLPGVDEQF
>TRBV7-9|few|TRBJ2-2
ASSQRLAANTGELF
>TRBV5-1|.|TRBJ1-2
ASSPTVTSNYGYT
>TRBV7-2|.|TRBJ1-2
ASSDGQGSYGYT
>TRBV6-6|few|TRBJ2-5
ASTTGETQY
>TRBV7-2|.|TRBJ2-7
ASSLGGGTEQY
>TRBV5-1|.|TRBJ2-7
ASSLVRGGGSYEQY
>TRBV5-4|.|TRBJ2-1
ASSRALAGGPHEQF
>TRBV7-3|few|TRBJ1-6
ASSGNSPLH
>TRBV7-3|few|TRBJ2-2
ASSLRRGELF
>TRBV7-2|few|TRBJ2-5
ASSLFRLAGGQETQY
>TRBV9|.|TRBJ2-2
ASSGPSAGGELF
>TRBV7-9|few|TRBJ2-1
ASRPPGPRVF
>TRBV5-1|.|TRBJ1-1
ASSPGRRDTEAF
>TRBV7-2|few|TRBJ2-4
ASSRRTGDIGKNIQY
>TRBV7-2|.|TRBJ2-1
ASSLAGTGGGEQF
>TRBV4-2|.|TRBJ2-7
ASSHTGLAIYEQY
>TRBV14|.|TRBJ1-1
ASSPAWENTEAF
>TRBV4-3|.|TRBJ2-1
ASSQEEGSNEQF
>TRBV11-2|.|TRBJ2-5
ASSGQGTQY
>TRBV7-2|.|TRBJ1-6
ASSHGRSPLH
>TRBV28|few|TRBJ2-5
ASSLPGLETQY
>TRBV27|few|TRBJ2-7
AKRVRGTYEQY
>TRBV14|.|TRBJ2-5
ASSLWENQETQY
>TRBV10-3|.|TRBJ2-3
AISRGTGRATDTQY
>TRBV7-2|few|TRBJ2-3
ASSKGLAGSTQY
>TRBV20-1|few|TRBJ1-4
SARVLEKLF
>TRBV7-2|.|TRBJ2-5
ASSPRRQETQY
>TRBV2|few|TRBJ1-6
ASRSRGNSPLH
>TRBV30|few|TRBJ1-1
AWSPQLNTEAF
>TRBV6-1|.|TRBJ2-1
ASRRGQYNEQF
>TRBV13|.|TRBJ2-3
ASSLDARAADTQY
>TRBV30|few|TRBJ1-2
AWERFTPYGYT
>TRBV7-9|.|TRBJ1-6
ASSLAATRDSSYNSPLH
>TRBV7-8|.|TRBJ1-4
ASSLARRRGNEKLF
>TRBV28|.|TRBJ2-4
ASRAVGEAKNIQY
>TRBV7-2|.|TRBJ2-3
ASSSRGYSTDTQY
>TRBV4-3|.|TRBJ2-7
ASSQDRGGTFYEQY
>TRBV7-9|few|TRBJ2-5
ASSLVARVHGETQY
>TRBV11-3|few|TRBJ2-2
ASRGNTGELF
>TRBV10-3|few|TRBJ2-4
AISETLGAKNIQY
>TRBV13|.|TRBJ2-7
ASSFGGRASSKDEQY
>TRBV4-3|few|TRBJ1-1
ASSPRGQLNTEAF
>TRBV7-2|.|TRBJ2-5
ASSFETAQETQY
>TRBV7-3|.|TRBJ2-1
ASSLMGLYDEQF
>TRBV25-1|few|TRBJ1-2
ASSAGPYGYT
>TRBV29-1|.|TRBJ2-1
SVVSLVSYNEQF
>TRBV7-2|few|TRBJ2-5
ASSLGGSWETQY
>TRBV4-3|.|TRBJ1-2
ASSRHRDNFYGYT
>TRBV29-1|once|TRBJ1-2
SGEGPGQKNYGYT
>TRBV28|few|TRBJ2-5
ASSLAGWQGTQY
>TRBV6-5|few|TRBJ2-7
ASSYSGRQY